The 4 T cell receptor beta chains below all came from one sample that was sequenced in a study of blood T cell repertoires in COVID-19. Some clones are missing from TCRdb's copy, which holds only in-frame ones; the method was immunoSEQ multiplex PCR. The sample has around 59,000 clones, about 90% seen once. Material: peripheral blood. The source of these receptors is a man aged 55-75 years with acute or convalescent COVID-19.

Here the CDR3 reads CASRRSLAEKLFF. The CDR3 DNA reads TGTGCCAGCAGACGGTCTTTAGCGGAAAAACTGTTTTTT. The rearrangement joins TRBV5-8 to TRBJ1-4, with D uncertain. CDR3 size: 13 residues. Germline-derived CDR1 and CDR2 are SGHTS and YDEGEE. Trimming stripped 5 bases from V and 8 bases from J, with 13 bases between.

V is TRBV5-1 and J is TRBJ1-3; the match to TRBD1 covers 11 bases. The CDR3 runs to 15 residues. Trimming took 4 bases from V and 0 from J; bases not matched to a gene: 0. Germline loops: CDR1 SGHRS, CDR2 YFSETQ. CDR3 protein: CASSGTGGSGNTIYF. The CDR3, as DNA: TGCGCCAGCAGCGGGACAGGGGGCTCTGGAAACACCATATATTTT.

CDR3 DNA: TGTGCCAGCAGCTTAACGCCTCTCCGGGGATCGGGCACAGATACGCAGTATTTT. The encoded protein is CASSLTPLRGSGTDTQYF. The chain employs TRBV7-3 and TRBJ2-3, with D perhaps matching TRBD2 (5 bases). The CDR3 length is 18 residues. The V end was cut by 0 bases, the J end by 1 base, with 17 bases between. The germline V gene encodes CDR1 SGHTA and CDR2 FQGTGA.

The chain uses TRBV15 and TRBJ1-5; D is ambiguous. Per germline, CDR1 LNHNV and CDR2 YYDKDF (reference sequence). The germline V and J ends were trimmed by 0 bases and 0 bases, with 9 bases remaining between them. This CDR3 spans 16 amino acids. The CDR3 is CATSRDTRHSNQPQHF. In DNA form, the CDR3 reads TGTGCCACCAGCAGAGATACCAGGCATAGCAATCAGCCCCAGCATTTT. The whole variable domain, remainder taken from reference TRBV15 and TRBJ1-5, is DAMVIQNPRYQVTQFGKPVTLSCSQTLNHNVMYWYQQKSSQAPKLLFHYYDKDFNNEADTPDNFQSRRPNTSFCFLDIRSPGLGDTAMYLCATSRDTRHSNQPQHFGDGTRLSIL.